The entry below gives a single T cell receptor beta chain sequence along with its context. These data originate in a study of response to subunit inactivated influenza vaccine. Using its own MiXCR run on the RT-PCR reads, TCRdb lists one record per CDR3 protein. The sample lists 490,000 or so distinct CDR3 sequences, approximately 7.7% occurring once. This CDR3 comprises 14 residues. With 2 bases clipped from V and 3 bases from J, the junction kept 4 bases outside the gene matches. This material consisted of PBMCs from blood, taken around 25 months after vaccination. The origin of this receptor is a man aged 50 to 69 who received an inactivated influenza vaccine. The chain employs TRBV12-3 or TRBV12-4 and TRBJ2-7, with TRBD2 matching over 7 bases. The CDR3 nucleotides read TGTGCCAGCAGTTTACAGGGAGGGAACTACGAGCAGTACTTC. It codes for CASSLQGGNYEQYF.